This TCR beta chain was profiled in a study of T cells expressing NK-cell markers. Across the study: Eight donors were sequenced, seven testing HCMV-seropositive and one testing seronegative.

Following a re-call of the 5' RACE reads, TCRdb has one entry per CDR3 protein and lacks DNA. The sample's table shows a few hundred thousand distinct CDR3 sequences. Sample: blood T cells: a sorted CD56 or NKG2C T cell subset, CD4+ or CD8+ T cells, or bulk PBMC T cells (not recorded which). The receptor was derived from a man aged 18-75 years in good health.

CDR3: CASSLAERGGAQYF. This sequence joins TRBV5-1 and TRBJ2-5; TCRdb's D call, TRBD1, is unchecked because there is no DNA. Germline CDR1 SGHRS, CDR2 YFSETQ. The CDR3 has 14 amino acids.